This T cell receptor (beta chain) was obtained from a study of cytomegalovirus exposure and HLA in healthy donors (dated 2017 in TCRdb). About the full investigation: According to an earlier analysis of a few hundred of the donors, 150 million to 200 million T cells yielded 90 million to 140 million unique TCR beta sequences and 250 to 350 Gb of sequence data. An early release that covered some 630 HLA-typed donors contained 250 to 350 gigabases of sequencing data and approximately 85 million unique TCR sequences. Among the roughly 410 genotyped donors, under 90% belonged to the genetic ancestry cluster associated with self-reported Caucasian donors. The study aimed to test whether cataloging public T cell receptors could reveal signatures of past pathogen exposure. The study used immunosequencing to profile the T cell repertoires of approximately 640 subjects and linked those repertoires to cytomegalovirus serostatus. Besides the first cohort of about 730 subjects, a separate validation cohort made up of roughly 120 different subjects was used. To predict cytomegalovirus infection status, the study combined high-throughput TCR immunosequencing, statistical association of individual TCRs with disease status, and machine learning. To study patterns of TCR occurrence, a later analysis re-analyzed previously published TCR beta repertoires from hundreds of donors and added high-resolution HLA genotyping. Rather than using new phenotypic data, the later analysis identified candidate immune exposures from TCR beta sequences and from how often those sequences occurred across donors. An earlier analysis of approximately 500 of the donors applied high-throughput TCR beta sequencing to assess whether each TCR beta V gene segment acted as functional or pseudogenic. Donor age, sex, ethnicity and CMV serostatus were compiled alongside the repertoire data. A later genetic analysis took genome-wide SNP genotypes for about three fifths of the 666 donors and used that subset as a discovery cohort. All discovery cohort repertoires had been generated on a single sequencing platform. Class I and class II HLA loci were covered by the typing at four-digit resolution. Typing coverage differed by locus: A, B, C, DRB1 and DQB1 were typed in roughly 620-630 donors, DQA1 in about 550, DPA1 in 600 to 610, and DPB1 in about 450. Four or five DR-DQ haplotypes were handled as single units for association and clustering, since linkage in the cohort was strong. Among almost 400 genotyped donors of the cohort, an average of approximately 250,000 unique TCR beta nucleotide sequences were sequenced per donor, 15% to 20% of them non-productive.

The method was the immunoSEQ multiplex PCR assay. The multiplex PCR relied on a mix of 60 forward primers for TCR Vbeta segments and 13 reverse primers for TCR Jbeta segments. Amplification of the CDR3 region of rearranged TCR beta genes was performed with a multiplex PCR assay on genomic DNA. The amplified TCR beta libraries were sequenced on the Illumina HiSeq System as 87-base-pair reads. As for the original processing: Across the roughly 670 repertoires, a later analysis counted tens of millions of unique TCR beta chains, 9 million to 14 million of which were shared by at least two donors. To remove PCR and sequencing errors, raw reads were error-corrected and collapsed into unique sequences using a nearest-neighbor algorithm that merged closely related sequences. CDR3 sequences were aligned to IMGT reference sequences to assign V, D and J gene segments. For a sequence to be retained, at least a six-nucleotide match to both a V gene segment and a J gene segment was required. A rearrangement was called productive if the CDR3 had no stop codons and remained in frame with V and J, and every other rearrangement was called non-productive. CDR3 was defined by IMGT convention, running from the second conserved V-encoded cysteine to the conserved J-encoded phenylalanine. Sequences without an unambiguous match to a single V gene segment were excluded from the earlier analysis of 450 to 650 of the donors. In an earlier analysis of more than 500 of the donors, a V segment was called functional when productive rearrangements were above 56.7%, and segregating when the standard deviation between donors exceeded 5%. To diagnose cytomegalovirus status from the catalog of TCR beta chain sequences, a statistical classification framework was built. In a later analysis, V and J genes were assigned by comparing TCR nucleotide sequences against IMGT/GENE-DB human TR gene sequences. A later analysis assigned CDR3 sequences and most-parsimonious VDJ recombination scenarios with the TCRdist pipeline. In a later analysis, each TCR beta chain was defined by its CDR3 amino acid sequence together with its V-gene family, and reads without a unique V-gene family were excluded. To address suspected cross-contamination and a sequencing artifact, a later analysis removed over 500 highly shared, low-generation-probability nucleotide sequences. For each public chain, a later analysis derived a clonal expansion index from normalized ranks of inferred template counts within each repertoire. In a later analysis, generation probabilities were computed using a VDJ recombination model fitted to out-of-frame rearrangements, and the results were checked against IGoR. In a later analysis, hypergeometric tests were used to score TCR-TCR, TCR-HLA and TCR-CMV co-occurrence, with a repertoire-size bias correction applied to TCR pairs. To estimate false discovery rates, a later analysis permuted the HLA or CMV assignments 20 times. A later analysis grouped co-occurring TCRs with DBSCAN, adding TCRdist sequence similarity when clustering within HLA-allele-positive subsets. Co-occurrence clustering excluded repertoires with fewer than 30,000 or more than 120,000 public chains, plus five with anomalous nucleotide sharing. Here the immuneACCESS table is served through TCRdb, limited to in-frame sequences with V and J called. Missing clones are a known gap in these copies; in checked studies unresolved V genes cover under half, and the rest lacks a known reason. For V, J and clone size, that table is used; D and trimming come from the DNA. In this sample the table shows about 98,000 clones, about 60% of which occur a single time. The biggest ten clones account for under 5.5% of the sample.

At the junction V is shortened by 2 bases and J by 2 bases; bases outside the gene matches: 4. From the germline V gene (reference sequence), CDR1 is SEHNR and CDR2 is FQNEAQ. The CDR3 contains 15 residues, cysteine and phenylalanine counted. The only DNA kept is the CDR3, 45 bases in frame from the first base. Worth noting for this clone: Its antigen is unknown. No clone much larger than this one lies a single base away; base qualities are absent.

The cohort comprised 550 to 700 healthy bone marrow donors. At the time of sampling, all cohort members were nominally healthy, though unrecorded immune exposures were likely present. Of the approximately 700 cohort members, approximately 300 had a positive CMV serostatus and about 400 had a negative one, while no CMV serostatus was recorded for the donor. A peripheral blood sample was collected from each donor, and TCR beta sequencing was performed on peripheral blood mononuclear cells. Genomic DNA was extracted from the blood cell samples with the Qiagen DNeasy Blood Extraction Kit. Broad study findings and their caveats: When HLA alleles, especially DR and DQ, strongly co-occurred, TCR associations were difficult to assign to individual alleles. An association between a missense DCLRE1C variant and V-gene and J-gene trimming of TCR beta chains was found in a later genetic analysis and replicated in an independent cohort. While some public TCRs were present in many individuals, most TCR sequences turned up only very rarely across donors. In a later analysis, 16,951 TCR beta sequences were associated with specific HLA alleles at a false discovery rate of 0.05. In vitro tests confirmed that a few of the cytomegalovirus-associated TCR beta chains recognize cytomegalovirus antigens. Correlated functional status among segregating V segments might reflect linkage disequilibrium, but an unknown experimental factor could not be ruled out. Broadly in line with IMGT annotations, most TCR beta V segments showed up in productive rearrangements about 87% or about 30% of the time in an earlier analysis of a few hundred of the donors. The authors suggested that the approach could potentially be extended to other disease states and immunological phenotypes. A further reported finding was that TCR beta sequences accurately predicted the HLA-A and HLA-B alleles for most subjects in the first cohort. Because counts were too low, seventeen rarely observed V segments, including chromosome 9 orphons, were excluded from the earlier analysis of several hundred of the donors. A total of around 150 TCR beta chains were listed by the study as associated with cytomegalovirus. Cytomegalovirus status was reported to be diagnosed by the classifier with high specificity and sensitivity in both the original and validation cohorts. In a later analysis, TCR association rates were found to vary across HLA loci, with the most associated TCRs seen for DRB1 alleles and the fewest for HLA-C alleles. Most CMV-associated TCR beta chains appeared to be HLA-restricted in a later analysis, and the HLA associations seemed to be driven largely by CMV exposure. Because HLA typing was missing for some donors at each locus, association tests included only the typed subset. For the cohort, immune exposure information was limited to CMV serostatus. Presence/absence analyses assumed roughly uniform sequencing depth across donors, an assumption that may not hold. According to a later genetic analysis, donors in an Asian-associated ancestry cluster had fewer N-insertions in productive TCRs than the roughly 700-donor mean. A later analysis found that HLA-associated TCR beta chains were more clonally expanded and had lower generation probabilities than equally common non-associated chains. The sequencing pipeline was judged likely to have produced a cluster of highly shared sequence variants as a technical artifact. In this cohort, only TCR beta chains were sequenced, and detectable features were limited by the absence of alpha or paired-chain data. According to a later analysis, parvovirus B19, influenza, CMV and Epstein-Barr virus appeared linked to several top co-occurrence clusters. Some IMGT-functional V segments, including TRBV6-2 and TRBV6-3, could not be distinguished by the 87-base-pair reads and were therefore excluded.

The sequence was obtained from a human donor in good health. Sequencing input: PBMCs. The chain is made from TRBV7-9 and TRBJ2-3; 7 of the junction bases match TRBD2. The DNA reads as follows: TGTGCCAGCAGCTTATCAGCGGGAAACACAGATACGCAGTATTTT. Translated, it reads CASSLSAGNTDTQYF. Reference TRBV7-9 and TRBJ2-3 proteins supply the regions before and after the CDR3; the full variable domain is: DTGVSQNPRHKITKRGQNVTFRCDPISEHNRLYWYRQTLGQGPEFLTYFQNEAQLEKSRLLSDRFSAERPKGSFSTLEIQRTEQGDSAMYLCASSLSAGNTDTQYFGPGTRLTVL.